This T cell receptor (beta chain) comes out of a study of blood T cells in healthy people across ages. Study summary: Template switching retrieved approximately one barcoded beta molecule for each two T cells.

The CDR3 is 15 residues long. Germline lookup yields CDR1 DFQATT and CDR2 SNEGSKA (reference sequence). The V end was cut by 1 base, the J end by 1 base, with 13 bases between. Using a J-beta primer mix together with a sample-barcoded 5' primer, a second PCR was run for about 6 to 12 cycles. TCRdb fed the 5' RACE reads into MiXCR, producing one record per CDR3 protein. Found here are roughly 800,000 distinct CDR3 sequences, about 62% of them singletons; the top ten hold about 20%. The clonotype was recovered from a man aged 30-40 years in good health. The sample taken for sequencing was blood. This rearrangement joins TRBV20-1 to TRBJ1-1, with D perhaps TRBD1 (6 bases). CDR3 DNA: TGCAGTGCTAGAGGCGCGGGACACGCGAACACTGAAGCTTTCTTT. Translation gives CSARGAGHANTEAFF.